The rows below give T cell receptor beta chains drawn from one sample of a study of blood T cell repertoires in COVID-19. Repertoires were generated with immunoSEQ multiplex PCR, while TCRdb's copy carries only in-frame clones and drops some. Altogether some 310,000 clones are present, 80% to 90% being singletons, with the ten largest covering 1%. The sample comprised peripheral blood. The source of these receptors is a man aged 50 or older with active or convalescent COVID-19. Both conserved end residues are part of each CDR3. D genes are given only for firm matches. Expanded clones get a size class; other rows say once, few or many, or leave the size out.

abundance: .; d_gene: .; len: 12; j_gene: TRBJ1-2; v_gene: TRBV30; CDR3aa: CACHTGTDGYTF; CDR3nt: TGTGCCTGTCATACGGGTACGGATGGCTACACCTTC
abundance: .; d_gene: TRBD2; len: 17; j_gene: TRBJ2-5; v_gene: TRBV6-2/TRBV6-3; CDR3aa: CASSYSRGDPLQETQYF; CDR3nt: TGTGCCAGCAGTTACTCGCGGGGGGACCCTTTACAAGAGACCCAGTACTTC
abundance: .; d_gene: .; len: 13; j_gene: TRBJ1-1; v_gene: TRBV21-1; CDR3aa: CASSKVGYTEAFF; CDR3nt: TGTGCCAGCAGCAAAGTTGGCTACACTGAAGCTTTCTTT
abundance: .; d_gene: .; len: 13; j_gene: TRBJ1-1; v_gene: TRBV7-6; CDR3aa: CASSVALRTEAFF; CDR3nt: TGTGCCAGCAGCGTGGCCTTGAGGACTGAAGCTTTCTTT
abundance: .; d_gene: .; len: 18; j_gene: TRBJ2-2; v_gene: TRBV28; CDR3aa: CASRGLRQDRVHTGELFF; CDR3nt: TGTGCCAGCAGGGGACTACGACAGGACAGAGTCCACACCGGGGAGCTGTTTTTT
abundance: once; d_gene: TRBD2; len: 15; j_gene: TRBJ2-2; v_gene: TRBV5-1; CDR3aa: CARSLAGGAAGELFF; CDR3nt: TGCGCCCGCAGCTTGGCGGGGGGGGCCGCCGGGGAGCTGTTTTTT
abundance: .; d_gene: .; len: 13; j_gene: TRBJ1-2; v_gene: TRBV9; CDR3aa: CASSVQGVGGYTF; CDR3nt: TGTGCCAGCAGCGTCCAGGGTGTGGGGGGCTACACCTTC
abundance: .; d_gene: .; len: 12; j_gene: TRBJ1-2; v_gene: TRBV30; CDR3aa: CAWSVLYYGYTF; CDR3nt: TGTGCCTGGAGTGTACTATACTATGGCTACACCTTC
abundance: .; d_gene: TRBD1; len: 15; j_gene: TRBJ1-1; v_gene: TRBV6-1; CDR3aa: CASSESGTGYAEAFF; CDR3nt: TGTGCCAGCAGTGAATCCGGGACAGGGTATGCTGAAGCTTTCTTT
abundance: .; d_gene: .; len: 14; j_gene: TRBJ1-6; v_gene: TRBV28; CDR3aa: CASRTGSYNSPLHF; CDR3nt: TGTGCCAGCAGGACAGGTTCCTATAATTCACCCCTCCACTTT
abundance: .; d_gene: TRBD1; len: 15; j_gene: TRBJ1-2; v_gene: TRBV5-4; CDR3aa: CASSPGTGESSGYTF; CDR3nt: TGTGCCAGCAGCCCCGGCACAGGGGAAAGCTCTGGCTACACCTTC
abundance: .; d_gene: TRBD1; len: 15; j_gene: TRBJ2-7; v_gene: TRBV6-5; CDR3aa: CASSSIGTGTYEQYF; CDR3nt: TGTGCCAGCAGTTCCATCGGGACAGGGACCTACGAGCAGTACTTC
abundance: once; d_gene: .; len: 16; j_gene: TRBJ1-2; v_gene: TRBV4-2; CDR3aa: CASSQGEGGGSYGYTF; CDR3nt: TGTGCCAGCAGCCAAGGAGAAGGCGGGGGGTCCTATGGCTACACCTTC
abundance: .; d_gene: .; len: 15; j_gene: TRBJ1-1; v_gene: TRBV19; CDR3aa: CASSIGEGAGTEAFF; CDR3nt: TGTGCCAGTAGTATAGGAGAGGGCGCGGGTACTGAAGCTTTCTTT
abundance: .; d_gene: .; len: 13; j_gene: TRBJ1-2; v_gene: TRBV25-1; CDR3aa: CASSRVLNYGYTF; CDR3nt: TGTGCCAGCAGTCGGGTCCTTAACTATGGCTACACCTTC
abundance: .; d_gene: .; len: 18; j_gene: TRBJ1-5; v_gene: TRBV5-6; CDR3aa: CASSFSPGTTYSNQPQHF; CDR3nt: TGTGCCAGCAGCTTTTCTCCCGGGACAACCTATAGCAATCAGCCCCAGCATTTT
abundance: .; d_gene: TRBD1; len: 15; j_gene: TRBJ1-2; v_gene: TRBV5-6; CDR3aa: CASSVIQGSRYGYTF; CDR3nt: TGTGCCAGCAGCGTGATACAGGGGTCCCGCTATGGCTACACCTTC
abundance: .; d_gene: .; len: 16; j_gene: TRBJ1-4; v_gene: TRBV5-1; CDR3aa: CASSLVGGATNEKLFF; CDR3nt: TGCGCCAGCAGCTTGGTGGGGGGTGCAACTAATGAAAAACTGTTTTTT
abundance: .; d_gene: .; len: 13; j_gene: TRBJ1-1; v_gene: TRBV7-2; CDR3aa: CASSLEEGAGAFF; CDR3nt: TGTGCCAGCAGCTTAGAAGAAGGGGCCGGAGCTTTCTTT
abundance: .; d_gene: TRBD2; len: 15; j_gene: TRBJ2-3; v_gene: TRBV9; CDR3aa: CASSVSGKGTDTQYF; CDR3nt: TGTGCCAGCAGCGTTAGCGGGAAGGGGACAGATACGCAGTATTTT
abundance: once; d_gene: .; len: 11; j_gene: TRBJ1-2; v_gene: TRBV28; CDR3aa: CASVGDKRYTF; CDR3nt: TGTGCCAGCGTGGGGGACAAGCGCTACACCTTC
abundance: .; d_gene: TRBD1; len: 16; j_gene: TRBJ1-1; v_gene: TRBV5-6; CDR3aa: CASSLPSDRMNTEAFF; CDR3nt: TGTGCCAGCAGCTTGCCCTCGGACAGGATGAACACTGAAGCTTTCTTT
abundance: .; d_gene: TRBD2; len: 16; j_gene: TRBJ2-3; v_gene: TRBV9; CDR3aa: CASSVGGGLPADTQYF; CDR3nt: TGTGCCAGCAGCGTAGGGGGGGGACTCCCTGCAGATACGCAGTATTTT
abundance: once; d_gene: .; len: 14; j_gene: TRBJ1-5; v_gene: TRBV2; CDR3aa: CASSEADTNQPQHF; CDR3nt: TGTGCCAGCAGTGAGGCAGACACGAATCAGCCCCAGCATTTT
abundance: few; d_gene: .; len: 13; j_gene: TRBJ2-7; v_gene: TRBV3-1/TRBV3-2; CDR3aa: CASSQAPPYEQYF; CDR3nt: TGTGCCAGCAGCCAAGCCCCTCCTTACGAGCAGTACTTC
abundance: .; d_gene: .; len: 14; j_gene: TRBJ1-2; v_gene: TRBV5-6; CDR3aa: CASSLIGRGYGYTF; CDR3nt: TGTGCCAGCAGCTTGATCGGGAGAGGGTATGGCTACACCTTC
abundance: .; d_gene: .; len: 12; j_gene: TRBJ1-2; v_gene: TRBV7-9; CDR3aa: CASLGEGYGYTF; CDR3nt: TGTGCCAGCTTAGGGGAGGGCTATGGCTACACCTTC
abundance: once; d_gene: TRBD1; len: 16; j_gene: TRBJ2-3; v_gene: TRBV19; CDR3aa: CASSTKPGQGVHTQYF; CDR3nt: TGTGCCAGTAGTACTAAACCGGGACAGGGGGTTCATACGCAGTATTTT
abundance: .; d_gene: TRBD1; len: 13; j_gene: TRBJ1-1; v_gene: TRBV30; CDR3aa: CACMGQGRTEAFF; CDR3nt: TGTGCCTGCATGGGACAGGGTAGGACTGAAGCTTTCTTT
abundance: .; d_gene: TRBD1; len: 13; j_gene: TRBJ1-2; v_gene: TRBV6-5; CDR3aa: CASSYMGQLGYTF; CDR3nt: TGTGCCAGCAGTTACATGGGACAGCTTGGCTACACCTTC
abundance: .; d_gene: TRBD2; len: 14; j_gene: TRBJ2-1; v_gene: TRBV19; CDR3aa: CASSMKTSSGEQFF; CDR3nt: TGTGCCAGTAGTATGAAGACTTCTAGCGGTGAGCAGTTCTTC
abundance: .; d_gene: TRBD1; len: 14; j_gene: TRBJ2-3; v_gene: TRBV6-2/TRBV6-3; CDR3aa: CASSPDRVIGTQYF; CDR3nt: TGTGCCAGCAGCCCCGACAGGGTAATAGGCACGCAGTATTTT
abundance: .; d_gene: TRBD2; len: 16; j_gene: TRBJ2-1; v_gene: TRBV27; CDR3aa: CASSLLAVISGNEQFF; CDR3nt: TGTGCCAGCAGTTTACTAGCGGTCATAAGTGGCAATGAGCAGTTCTTC
abundance: .; d_gene: TRBD2; len: 16; j_gene: TRBJ2-1; v_gene: TRBV6-5; CDR3aa: CASSYSLAGAYNEQFF; CDR3nt: TGTGCCAGCAGTTACTCGCTAGCGGGGGCCTACAATGAGCAGTTCTTC
abundance: .; d_gene: TRBD1; len: 15; j_gene: TRBJ1-1; v_gene: TRBV6-6; CDR3aa: CASSYRGRGNTEAFF; CDR3nt: TGTGCCAGCAGTTACAGGGGGCGGGGGAACACTGAAGCTTTCTTT
abundance: .; d_gene: TRBD2; len: 16; j_gene: TRBJ2-7; v_gene: TRBV6-5; CDR3aa: CASSYSGLAASYEQYF; CDR3nt: TGTGCCAGCAGTTACTCGGGACTAGCAGCCTCCTACGAGCAGTACTTC
abundance: .; d_gene: .; len: 14; j_gene: TRBJ1-2; v_gene: TRBV2; CDR3aa: CASSGAGGDYGYTF; CDR3nt: TGTGCCAGCAGTGGAGCGGGGGGGGACTATGGCTACACCTTC